These 28 T cell receptor beta chains came from one sample sequenced in a study of OX40 agonist ivuxolimab in advanced cancers. The assay was immunoSEQ multiplex PCR, and TCRdb's table has in-frame clones only and misses some. The repertoire holds around 68,000 clones, with roughly 81% as singletons. The specimen comprised CD4+ or CD8+ T cells sorted from blood, sampled in a trial of the OX40 agonist ivuxolimab. All receptors derive from an adult with an advanced solid tumor such as melanoma, head and neck, liver or kidney cancer.

This chain uses TRBV11-3 with TRBJ2-3, with 15 bases fitting TRBD2. The germline gives CDR1 SGHNT, CDR2 YENEEA. V was clipped by 4 bases and J by 4 bases; unmatched bases: 9. The CDR3 is 18 residues long. CDR3 loop: CASSYGLAGGTSADTQYF. CDR3 DNA: TGTGCCAGCAGCTACGGACTAGCGGGAGGGACCTCGGCAGATACGCAGTATTTT.

The chain has TRBV6-1 and TRBJ1-2; 9 bases fit TRBD1. Germline V gene sequence: CDR1 MNHNS, CDR2 SASEGT. This CDR3 contains 16 residues. With V trimmed by 4 bases and J by 0 bases, 6 bases remained unmatched. CDR3 in DNA: TGTGCCAGCAGTGTAGCAGGGACAGGGACTAACTATGGCTACACCTTC. Its protein is CASSVAGTGTNYGYTF.

This chain connects TRBV11-2 to TRBJ2-1; 8 bases map to TRBD1. Per germline, CDR1 SGHAT and CDR2 FQNNGV. The V segment lost 5 bases and the J segment 9 bases; nucleotides outside the gene matches: 9. The CDR3 extends over 14 amino acids. CDR3 sequence (DNA): TGTGCCAGCAGCCCAACGACAGGGGCAAGTGAGCAGTTCTTC. Its protein is CASSPTTGASEQFF.

This sequence joins TRBV21-1 and TRBJ2-7; no DNA check was done on the table's D call, TRBD2. TRBV21-1 is recorded as a pseudogene. The CDR3 is 15 amino acids. The CDR3 DNA sequence: TGTGCCAGCCCCATAAGCGGGAGAGCAACCTACGAGCAGTACTTC. Its protein product is CASPISGRATYEQYF.

The chain recombines TRBV18 with TRBJ2-1, with 14 bases fitting TRBD2. CDR1 is KGHSH and CDR2 is LQKENI in the germline V gene. Trimming took 4 bases from V and 8 from J; bases not matched to a gene: 7. The CDR3 sequence is 16 residues long. This CDR3 is CASSLGLAGGSDEQFF. The CDR3 DNA is TGTGCCAGCTCACTAGGACTAGCGGGAGGTAGTGATGAGCAGTTCTTC.

The J gene is TRBJ2-3, the V gene TRBV9; TRBD2 aligns across 8 bases. Germline loops: CDR1 SGDLS, CDR2 YYNGEE. V shed 1 base and J 6 bases; nucleotides not matched to a gene: 4. The CDR3 contains 14 residues. The CDR3 here is CASSVQAGEDTQYF. In nucleotides, the CDR3 is TGTGCCAGCAGCGTACAAGCGGGAGAGGATACGCAGTATTTT.

The chain couples TRBV28 to TRBJ2-7, with 9 bases aligning to TRBD2. The CDR3 has 14 amino acids. Germline loops: CDR1 MDHEN, CDR2 SYDVKM. J gave up 2 bases and V 6 bases, and 5 bases lay outside the gene matches. This chain's CDR3 is CASRAGGAPYEQYF. In DNA, the CDR3 is TGTGCCAGCAGGGCGGGGGGGGCGCCCTACGAGCAGTACTTC.

The chain carries TRBV15 and TRBJ1-6; the D gene is possibly TRBD1 (5 bases). Trimming removed 1 base from V and 14 bases from J, with 12 bases in between. The germline V gene encodes CDR1 LNHNV and CDR2 YYDKDF (reference sequence). This CDR3 is 13 amino acids long. CDR3 region: CATSRGFWGTLHF. The CDR3, as DNA: TGTGCCACCAGCAGAGGGTTCTGGGGGACCCTCCACTTT.

The genes are TRBV11-3 and TRBJ2-1; D not certain. Germline CDR1 reads SGHNT; CDR2 reads YENEEA. The CDR3 contains 13 residues. The V end was cut by 1 base, the J end by 5 bases, with 6 bases between. For the CDR3, the DNA is TGTGCCAGCAGCTTAGGAGTCAACAATGAGCAGTTCTTC. This sequence encodes CASSLGVNNEQFF.

The rearrangement uses TRBV27 and TRBJ2-5; D is undetermined. Germline V lookup: CDR1 MNHEY, CDR2 SMNVEV (reference sequence). This CDR3 spans 12 amino acids. The V gene lost 3 bases and the J gene lost 4 bases, with 6 bases spanning the gap. CDR3 sequence reads: CASSFAGETQYF. The CDR3 nucleotides are TGTGCCAGCAGTTTTGCTGGAGAGACCCAGTACTTC.

This sequence joins TRBV14 and TRBJ2-7; 7 nucleotides line up with TRBD2. With V trimmed by 1 base and J by 4 bases, 13 bases remained unmatched. In germline, CDR1 is SGHDN, CDR2 FVKESK. The CDR3 runs to 17 residues. CDR3 sequence reads: CASSQAGTGGKTYEQYF. CDR3 coding DNA: TGTGCCAGCAGCCAAGCCGGAACGGGAGGTAAAACTTACGAGCAGTACTTC.

The chain combines TRBV6-6 with TRBJ2-7; possibly TRBD1 or TRBD2 for D (6 bases each). This CDR3 has 14 residues. Trimming stripped 5 bases from V and 7 bases from J, with 18 bases between. Germline CDR1 reads MNHNY; CDR2 reads SVGAGI (reference sequence). The CDR3 region is CASSPRTAGGEQYF. The CDR3 DNA reads TGTGCCAGCAGTCCCCGGACAGCTGGAGGGGAGCAGTACTTC.

CDR3 residues: CASSSRGNSPLHF. The DNA for the CDR3 is TGTGCCAGCAGCAGCAGAGGAAATTCACCCCTCCACTTT. This chain uses TRBV5-4 with TRBJ1-6; D not resolved. Looked up from germline, CDR1 is SGHNT and CDR2 is YYREEE (reference sequence). CDR3 length equals 13 residues. V dropped 4 bases and J dropped 7 bases, with 9 bases sitting between them. The full variable domain, rest sourced from reference TRBV5-4 and TRBJ1-6, is ETGVTQSPTHLIKTRGQQVTLRCSSQSGHNTVSWYQQALGQGPQFIFQYYREEENGRGNFPPRFSGLQFPNYSSELNVNALELDDSALYLCASSSRGNSPLHFGNGTRLTVT.

The V gene is TRBV2, the J gene TRBJ2-1; 10 positions match TRBD2. The V gene's germline CDR1 is SNHLY and CDR2 FYNNEI. The CDR3 totals 15 residues. Losses at the gene ends were 6 bases for V and 2 bases for J; bases not matched to a gene: 4. CDR3 sequence reads: CASSPTSGAYNEQFF. CDR3 nucleotide sequence: TGTGCCAGCAGCCCAACTAGCGGGGCCTACAATGAGCAGTTCTTC.

The chain has TRBV15 and TRBJ2-7; 11 nucleotides match TRBD1. CDR1 LNHNV and CDR2 YYDKDF come from the germline V gene (reference sequence). The V gene end was trimmed by 9 bases and the J gene end by 2 bases; junction bases not matched to a gene: 0. The CDR3 spans 12 residues. Written as DNA, the CDR3 is TGTGCCACGGGACAGGGGGCCTACGAGCAGTACTTC. Translated: CATGQGAYEQYF.

The genes are TRBV11-2 and TRBJ2-7, with TRBD2 matching over 11 bases. The V segment lost 5 bases and the J segment 1 base; nucleotides outside the gene matches: 4. Germline CDR1 is SGHAT and CDR2 is FQNNGV. The CDR3 sequence is 15 residues long. Here the CDR3 DNA reads TGTGCCAGCAGCCCCCGGACTAGCGGGTCCTACGAGCAGTACTTC. Encoded protein: CASSPRTSGSYEQYF. Filled out from reference TRBV11-2 and TRBJ2-7, the complete variable domain reads EAGVAQSPRYKIIEKRQSVAFWCNPISGHATLYWYQQILGQGPKLLIQFQNNGVVDDSQLPKDRFSAERLKGVDSTLKIQPAKLEDSAVYLCASSPRTSGSYEQYFGPGTRLTVT.

The chain carries TRBV18 and TRBJ2-7; D unresolved. Germline CDR1 KGHSH, CDR2 LQKENI. Between the trimmed V and J ends, which lost 3 bases and 4 bases, there was a span of 7 bases. CDR3 length: 12 residues. CDR3 loop: CASSPSNYEQYF. CDR3 nucleotide sequence: TGTGCCAGCTCACCTTCGAATTACGAGCAGTACTTC.

A word on this clone: Other DNA sequences within the sample encode an identical CDR3. V gene TRBV6-1 combines with J gene TRBJ2-3; 8 bases are shared with TRBD1. The CDR3 is made up of 16 amino acids. The V gene end was trimmed by 2 bases and the J gene end by 3 bases; junction bases not matched to a gene: 7. Per germline, CDR1 MNHNS and CDR2 SASEGT. The CDR3 reads CASSESDRGGTDTQYF. The CDR3 DNA follows: TGTGCCAGCAGTGAATCAGACAGGGGTGGGACAGATACGCAGTATTTT.

The rearrangement links TRBV9 to TRBJ1-2; the D gene is possibly TRBD1 (5 bases). V lost 0 bases to trimming and J lost 1 base, with 10 bases between them. Germline V gene data show CDR1 as SGDLS and CDR2 as YYNGEE. CDR3 length: 15 residues. DNA of the CDR3: TGTGCCAGCAGCGTAGAGGCAGGGAGTAACTATGGCTACACCTTC. The encoded protein is CASSVEAGSNYGYTF. Full variable domain (missing parts from reference TRBV9 and TRBJ1-2): DSGVTQTPKHLITATGQRVTLRCSPRSGDLSVYWYQQSLDQGLQFLIQYYNGEERAKGNILERFSAQQFPDLHSELNLSSLELGDSALYFCASSVEAGSNYGYTFGSGTRLTVV.

The sample holds one count of this clone. The V gene is TRBV6-1, the J gene TRBJ2-7, with D perhaps TRBD1 or TRBD2 (5 bases each). The germline CDR1 and CDR2 sequences are MNHNS and SASEGT. Trimming removed 3 bases from V and 3 bases from J, with 15 bases in between. The length of the CDR3 is 15 residues. The CDR3 region has the DNA TGTGCCAGCAGTGAGACGCCAGGGAGCATCTACGAGCAGTACTTC. Translation: CASSETPGSIYEQYF.

The V and J genes are TRBV5-1 and TRBJ1-2; 8 bases are shared with TRBD1. This CDR3 has 14 residues. Per germline, CDR1 SGHRS and CDR2 YFSETQ. V lost 4 bases to trimming and J lost 8 bases; unmatched junction nucleotides: 10. The CDR3 protein is CASSQDRASQGYTF. The CDR3 DNA reads TGCGCCAGCAGCCAGGACAGGGCTTCGCAGGGCTACACCTTC.

By share of the sample, this clone is medium-sized. The V gene is TRBV5-5, the J gene TRBJ2-4, with D uncertain. Germline V gives CDR1 SGHKS, CDR2 YYEKEE (reference sequence). Deletions cut 2 bases from V and 7 bases from J, with 13 bases between. The CDR3 is made up of 14 amino acids. CDR3 region: CASSLVTPFNIQYF. The CDR3 DNA reads TGTGCCAGCAGCTTAGTGACCCCGTTCAACATTCAGTACTTC. The full variable domain, completed using reference TRBV5-5 and TRBJ2-4, is DAGVTQSPTHLIKTRGQQVTLRCSPISGHKSVSWYQQVLGQGPQFIFQYYEKEERGRGNFPDRFSARQFPNYSSELNVNALLLGDSALYLCASSLVTPFNIQYFGAGTRLSVL.

V usage is TRBV21-1 and J usage is TRBJ2-3; the table's D gene call, TRBD2, was not cross checked with the DNA. TRBV21-1 is reported as a pseudogene. The CDR3 sequence is 18 residues long. The CDR3 DNA is TGTGCCAGCAGCCCCTGTAGCGGGACGCCCCCCGGCACAGATACGCAGTATTTT. It encodes CASSPCSGTPPGTDTQYF.

The gene calls are TRBV5-8 and TRBJ2-1, with TRBD2 identical over 13 bases. V lost 5 bases to trimming and J lost 9 bases; unmatched junction nucleotides: 8. CDR1 SGHTS and CDR2 YDEGEE come from the germline V gene. The CDR3 has 15 amino acids. The CDR3 spells CASRGGTSGNGEQFF. The DNA of the CDR3 is TGTGCCAGCAGGGGAGGGACTAGCGGGAACGGTGAGCAGTTCTTC.

The J gene is TRBJ2-5, the V gene TRBV5-1, with TRBD2 matching over 12 bases. The DNA end favors TRBJ2-7, so the J call may be wrong. This CDR3 region has 17 residues. Germline CDR1 SGHRS, CDR2 YFSETQ. Here the CDR3 DNA reads TGCGCCAGCAGCTTGGGGACTAGCGGGATGCCATGGAACGAGCAGTACTTC. Encoded protein: CASSLGTSGMPWNEQYF.

The CDR3 here is CASRGITAAWDEQYF. As DNA, the CDR3 is TGTGCCAGCAGGGGGATCACAGCGGCCTGGGACGAGCAGTACTTC. The rearrangement links TRBV6-1 to TRBJ2-7; D perhaps matches TRBD2 (5 bases). The CDR3 consists of 15 residues. Germline loops: CDR1 MNHNS, CDR2 SASEGT. V was clipped by 6 bases and J by 5 bases, with 20 bases between them.

The chain has TRBV2 and TRBJ2-3, with TRBD2 as a possible D gene (6 bases). This CDR3 has 14 amino acids. Per the germline V gene, CDR1 is SNHLY and CDR2 is FYNNEI. V lost 7 bases and J 1 base, leaving 12 bases between the germline ends. The CDR3 DNA is TGTGCCAGCACCGGCCAGCGGGGCACAGATACGCAGTATTTT. Its protein product is CASTGQRGTDTQYF.

This CDR3 reads CASSQLQAGTGELFF. The DNA for the CDR3 is TGTGCCAGCAGCCAACTACAGGCCGGCACCGGGGAGCTGTTTTTT. This chain connects TRBV4-2 to TRBJ2-2; weak D call: TRBD1 (5 bases). Deletions cut 2 bases from V and 4 bases from J, with 11 bases between. This CDR3 has 15 amino acids. The germline gives CDR1 LGHNA, CDR2 YNFKEQ.